A selection of T cell receptor beta chains follows, all from one sample in a study of response to subunit inactivated influenza vaccine. TCRdb redid the calling of the RT-PCR reads with MiXCR, one entry per CDR3 protein. The table lists about 620,000 distinct CDR3 sequences, 11% of them singletons. These data were likewise used in another study, on T cells expressing NK-cell markers.

The sequencing used PBMCs from blood, collected on the day of vaccination. The receptor set was obtained from a man aged 45-60 years who received an inactivated influenza vaccine. Both conserved end residues are part of each CDR3. D genes are given only for firm matches. Clone size is shown for a subset of rows, as once, few, many or a class of expanded clone.

TRBJ1-5,TRBV7-6,.,.,TGTGCCAGCAGCTTAGATGGTCGACAGAACAATCAGCCCCAGCATTTT,CASSLDGRQNNQPQHF
TRBJ1-1,TRBV5-1,.,many,TGCGCCAGCAGCTTGGATGGGGTGGGTAACACTGAAGCTTTCTTT,CASSLDGVGNTEAFF
TRBJ2-1,TRBV15,TRBD1,few,TGTGCCACCAGCTCACGGACAGGGGCAGTATCCTACAATGAGCAGTTCTTC,CATSSRTGAVSYNEQFF
TRBJ2-7,TRBV6-2/TRBV6-3,.,.,TGTGCCAGCAGTCCACAGGGTCGGAACTACGAGCAGTACTTC,CASSPQGRNYEQYF
TRBJ2-7,TRBV28,.,many,TGTGCCAGCAGTTTTTCAGTTTCGGCGGATACCTACGAGCAGTACTTC,CASSFSVSADTYEQYF
TRBJ2-3,TRBV20-1,TRBD1,.,TGCAGTGCTAGCCTCCGGACAGGGCCCGATACGCAGTATTTT,CSASLRTGPDTQYF
TRBJ2-6,TRBV29-1,.,many,TGCAGCGTTGCTAGGGCTGGGGCCAACGTCCTGACTTTC,CSVARAGANVLTF
TRBJ2-2,TRBV4-1,TRBD1,once,TGCGCCAGCAGCCAAGGAATCAGGGGGCCGAACACCGGGGAGCTGTTTTTT,CASSQGIRGPNTGELFF
TRBJ2-7,TRBV12-3/TRBV12-4,TRBD2,many,TGTGCCAGCAGTTTAGGTCTAGCGGGAGGAAGCTCCTACGAGCAGTACTTC,CASSLGLAGGSSYEQYF
TRBJ2-1,TRBV20-1,.,many,TGCAGTGCTGGGGGGCCTAGCGGCCCATACAATGAGCAGTTCTTC,CSAGGPSGPYNEQFF
TRBJ2-1,TRBV12-3/TRBV12-4,TRBD1,.,TGTGCCGGCTCGTTCGGGACAGGGAACAATGAGCAGTTCTTC,CAGSFGTGNNEQFF
TRBJ2-1,TRBV4-2,TRBD2,few,TGTGCCAGCAGCCAAAGGACTAGCGATCATGAGCAGTTCTTC,CASSQRTSDHEQFF
TRBJ1-1,TRBV12-3/TRBV12-4,TRBD1,many,TGTGCCAGCAGCCCGGGACAGGGGGATGAAGCTTTCTTT,CASSPGQGDEAFF
TRBJ2-3,TRBV30,TRBD2,.,TGTGCCTGGAGTGTCGGGAGGGCCGACACAGATACGCAGTATTTT,CAWSVGRADTDTQYF
TRBJ2-1,TRBV5-1,.,.,TGCGCCAGCAGCTTGGGGACCGGGAAATACAATGAGCAGTTCTTC,CASSLGTGKYNEQFF
TRBJ2-7,TRBV7-2,.,.,TGTGCCAGCAGCCCGCAACAGGCTGGCGCTTCCGAGCAGTACTTC,CASSPQQAGASEQYF
TRBJ2-7,TRBV20-1,TRBD2,.,TGCAGTGCTAGAGATGTTGAACTAGCGGGGACCTACGAGCAGTACTTC,CSARDVELAGTYEQYF
TRBJ2-7,TRBV7-2,TRBD2,once,TGTGCCAGCAGCCCCTGGGGGGGAGGGGCCTACGAGCAGTACTTC,CASSPWGGGAYEQYF
TRBJ2-1,TRBV7-6,.,.,TGTGCCAGCAGCTTGACGACTTATACCGGGGGAGGTGAGCAGTTCTTC,CASSLTTYTGGGEQFF
TRBJ1-1,TRBV19,.,few,TGTGCCAGTAGTGTCGGGTCTCCGGTCGTTCCTGAAGCTTTCTTT,CASSVGSPVVPEAFF
TRBJ2-7,TRBV28,.,few,TGTGCCAGCAGAAATCAGAATAATTACGAGCAGTACTTC,CASRNQNNYEQYF
TRBJ2-7,TRBV3-1,.,.,TGTGCCAGCAGCCAAGAGGTAGGGATAAGCTCCTACGAGCAGTACTTC,CASSQEVGISSYEQYF
TRBJ1-6,TRBV12-3/TRBV12-4,TRBD1,many,TGTGCCAGCAGACAGGGGCCCTATAATTCACCCCTCCACTTT,CASRQGPYNSPLHF
TRBJ2-7,TRBV5-1,.,few,TGCGCCAGCAGCTTGGCCCCCTTTTACGAGCAGTACTTC,CASSLAPFYEQYF
TRBJ2-3,TRBV9,TRBD2,.,TGTGCCAGCAGCGTAGAAGGTAGCGGGGGTTCTAATACGCAGTATTTT,CASSVEGSGGSNTQYF
TRBJ2-7,TRBV20-1,.,.,TGCAGTGCTTTTAAACGGGGCGTCTCCTACGAGCAGTACTTC,CSAFKRGVSYEQYF
TRBJ1-6,TRBV7-2,.,many,TGTGCCAGCAGCTTATTGGCTCGGGGGGCTAAGTCACCCCTCCACTTT,CASSLLARGAKSPLHF
TRBJ2-7,TRBV28,.,.,TGTGCCAGCAGTTTCCTCCGGTCAGGAAGGAACGAGCAGTACTTC,CASSFLRSGRNEQYF
TRBJ2-7,TRBV29-1,.,.,TGCAGCGTTGTTGACAATACGGTCTACGAGCAGTACTTC,CSVVDNTVYEQYF
TRBJ2-1,TRBV6-5,TRBD2,few,TGTGCCAGCAGTTACACTTGGACTAGCTTATCCTACAATGAGCAGTTCTTC,CASSYTWTSLSYNEQFF
TRBJ2-2,TRBV5-1,.,.,TGCGCCAGCAGCTTTTCTGACAGCACCGGGGAGCTGTTTTTT,CASSFSDSTGELFF
TRBJ2-1,TRBV3-1,TRBD2,many,TGTGCCAGCAGCCCCGGACTAGCGGGGGCCAATGAGCAGTTCTTC,CASSPGLAGANEQFF
TRBJ2-1,TRBV29-1,.,.,TGCAGCCCTTCATTAGCGACAACCTACAATGAGCAGTTCTTC,CSPSLATTYNEQFF
TRBJ2-2,TRBV5-1,TRBD2,many,TGCGCCTTTCGGACTAGCGACACCGGGGAGCTGTTTTTT,CAFRTSDTGELFF
TRBJ2-5,TRBV7-9,.,few,TGTGCCAGCAGCGAACGAGGTCCCCAGTACTTC,CASSERGPQYF
TRBJ2-5,TRBV12-3/TRBV12-4,TRBD2,.,TGTGCCAGCAGACGGACTAGCGGCCAAGAGACCCAGTACTTC,CASRRTSGQETQYF
TRBJ2-3,TRBV18,TRBD2,.,TGTGCCAGCTCCCGGACTAGCGGGACTAGCACAGATACGCAGTATTTT,CASSRTSGTSTDTQYF
TRBJ1-1,TRBV10-3,.,few,TGTGCCATCAGTGAGGCGGGGGGGAGGCGGGTGAACACTGAAGCTTTCTTT,CAISEAGGRRVNTEAFF
TRBJ1-3,TRBV20-1,.,.,TGCAGTGCTAGAGAAGGGAGCAGCTCTGGAAACACCATATATTTT,CSAREGSSSGNTIYF
TRBJ2-1,TRBV29-1,TRBD1,few,TGCAGCGTTCGACAGGGGGCGGGAAATGAGCAGTTCTTC,CSVRQGAGNEQFF
TRBJ2-2,TRBV10-1,.,few,TGCGCCAGCAGTGGACAGACAGACCACACCGGGGAGCTGTTTTTT,CASSGQTDHTGELFF
TRBJ2-3,TRBV5-6,TRBD2,few,TGTGCCAGCAGCTTAAGACTAGCTGGATTGGATACGCAGTATTTT,CASSLRLAGLDTQYF
TRBJ2-3,TRBV10-3,.,.,TGTGCCATCAGTGACCCCGGGAGTGTCGGTGGCACAGATACGCAGTATTTT,CAISDPGSVGGTDTQYF
TRBJ2-7,TRBV28,.,few,TGTGCCAGCAGTTCGTCCTGGGGAACCTCCTACGAGCAGTACTTC,CASSSSWGTSYEQYF
TRBJ2-3,TRBV20-1,TRBD2,.,TGCAGTGCTAGCCCCTCCGCGAGCGGGGCGCAGTATTTT,CSASPSASGAQYF